This paragraph reports one T cell receptor beta chain. What it binds is not known. The libraries were made with immunoSEQ version 4 in survey mode. TCRdb's table, derived via immunoSEQ multiplex PCR, lists solely in-frame clones and lacks some. The table includes about 40,000 clones, 75% to 85% detected once. This sample was included in a study of persistence of HIV-infected CD4 T cells. Study-wide background: The sample holds CD4+ T cells responsive to CMV or HIV-1 Gag. Notes on the study in general: Antigen-responding cells were enriched for degenerate expanded CDR3beta sequences.

Overlapping HIV-1 Gag 15-mer peptides at 0.95 to 1 ug per peptide per mL were used. CD40L/CD69 double-negative CD45RO-high memory CD4+ T cells were collected. CD4+ T cell counts exceeded 400 cells/uL; CMV serology was positive. The germline V and J ends were trimmed by 0 bases and 4 bases, with 10 bases remaining between them. The germline V gene has CDR1 SGHRS and CDR2 YFSETQ. This CDR3 contains 14 residues. This rearrangement joins TRBV5-1 to TRBJ2-5; D remains ambiguous. Material: CD4+ T cells sorted from PBMCs after roughly 18-hour stimulation, obtained from a patient who received antiretroviral therapy. This clonotype was sampled from an adult man with HIV who was CMV-seropositive. The DNA of the CDR3 is TGCGCCAGCAGCTTGGCGGGCTTGGGAGAGACCCAGTACTTC. The encoded protein is CASSLAGLGETQYF.